The source of this T cell receptor beta chain is a study of blood T cell repertoires in COVID-19. Study in general: Acute-phase and convalescent COVID-19 samples originated in the United States, Italy and Spain. Sources were T cells, B-cell-depleted T cells, or PBMCs; the material itself was cDNA or gDNA.

Repertoires were generated with immunoSEQ multiplex PCR, while TCRdb's copy carries only in-frame clones and drops some. The sample includes fewer than 300,000 clones, about four fifths of them seen just once. The J segment lost 3 bases and the V segment lost 0 bases, leaving 8 bases of the junction unmatched. CDR1 is MNHEY, CDR2 SVGAGI, per germline. The CDR3 length is 16 residues. This chain links TRBV6-5 with TRBJ2-7, with 7 bases identical to TRBD1. Source material: peripheral blood. The clonotype was recovered from a young woman with acute or convalescent COVID-19. The CDR3 DNA reads TGTGCCAGCAGTTACTCTTTACAGGGGTCCAACTACGAGCAGTACTTC. Residues: CASSYSLQGSNYEQYF.